This is a list of T cell receptor beta chains from one sample in a study of cytomegalovirus exposure and HLA in healthy donors. Method: immunoSEQ multiplex PCR; TCRdb's copy keeps in-frame clones and lacks some. Here the sample spans 150,000 to 200,000 clones, approximately 88% being singletons. The sequencing sample was made of PBMCs. The receptors were sampled from a young man in good health and CMV-seropositive. The CDR3 runs from the conserved cysteine through the conserved F or W. A D gene is named only where the DNA matches it firmly. The size of a clone is reported for some rows only, either as once, few or many, or as a class for expanded clones.

cdr3_nt cdr3_aa clone_size v_call d_call j_call
TGCAGCGTTGGACGACAGGGGTCCTATGGCTACACCTTC CSVGRQGSYGYTF NA TRBV29-1 TRBD1 TRBJ1-2
TGCAGCGTTGCCACAGGGAACACTGAAGCTTTCTTT CSVATGNTEAFF NA TRBV29-1 NA TRBJ1-1
TGTGCCAGCAGGCCCAGGGGGCCTGCCTACAATGAGCAGTTCTTC CASRPRGPAYNEQFF many TRBV27 TRBD1 TRBJ2-1
TGTGCCAGCAGTGCATCCCTAGCGGACCCAGGGGGCACAGATACGCAGTATTTT CASSASLADPGGTDTQYF NA TRBV27 NA TRBJ2-3
TGTGCCAGCAGTGCCACCGGGACAGGGGCAGATACGCAGTATTTT CASSATGTGADTQYF NA TRBV6-5 TRBD1 TRBJ2-3
TGTGCCAGCAGCCCCAGAGGAGCGGATCTCTCCTACGAGCAGTACTTC CASSPRGADLSYEQYF NA TRBV7-9 NA TRBJ2-7
TGTGCCAGTACCCATGGGAGGGGCTCTCAGCCCCAGCATTTT CASTHGRGSQPQHF NA TRBV19 NA TRBJ1-5
TGTGCCAGCAGCAGCAATAGCAATCAGCCCCAGCATTTT CASSSNSNQPQHF NA TRBV7-2 NA TRBJ1-5
TGTGCCTGGAGTGGAAATAGCGGGAGAACAGATACGCAGTATTTT CAWSGNSGRTDTQYF NA TRBV30 TRBD2 TRBJ2-3
TGTGCCAGCAGTTTAGGCGAGGGGGACGTCAGCTTCTTC CASSLGEGDVSFF NA TRBV28 NA TRBJ2-1
TGTGCCATCAGTGAGTCGTATGAGGGCGGGGAGCTGTTTTTT CAISESYEGGELFF few TRBV10-3 NA TRBJ2-2
TGTGCCAGTAGTATCTTCTTTGGGGCAGGGGGGTCTGGGGCCAACGTCCTGACTTTC CASSIFFGAGGSGANVLTF NA TRBV19 NA TRBJ2-6
TGTGCCAGCAGCCCCGGACTAGCCGGGGAGCTGTTTTTT CASSPGLAGELFF NA TRBV6-5 TRBD2 TRBJ2-2
TGTGCCAGCAGCCGAGCTAATGAGCAGTTCTTC CASSRANEQFF NA TRBV7-2 NA TRBJ2-1
TGCAGCGTCGATGGGACAGGCCAAAGCACAGATACGCAGTATTTT CSVDGTGQSTDTQYF NA TRBV29-1 TRBD1 TRBJ2-3
TGTGCCAGCAGTCTCGGACTAGCTCGATCGATAGGGAATGAGCAGTTCTTC CASSLGLARSIGNEQFF NA TRBV27 TRBD2 TRBJ2-1
TGTGCCAGCAGCCCCGGGCTAGCGGGAGGACAGTTCTTC CASSPGLAGGQFF NA TRBV7-3 TRBD2 TRBJ2-1
TGTGCCTGGAGTTCCCGAGCAGATACGCAGTATTTT CAWSSRADTQYF NA TRBV30 NA TRBJ2-3
TGTGCCAGCAGCCGTGGACAGACGAGCTCCTACGAGCAGTACTTC CASSRGQTSSYEQYF NA TRBV7-6 NA TRBJ2-7
TGTGCCAGCAGCGTAGAGGCGGAGTTCAATGAGCAGTTCTTC CASSVEAEFNEQFF NA TRBV9 NA TRBJ2-1
TGTGCCAGCAGTTTGGTGTCTTTCGGGGGCTATGGCTACACCTTC CASSLVSFGGYGYTF NA TRBV28 NA TRBJ1-2
TGTGCCAGCAGCAAAGTGGCACAACGATTGTACAATGAGCAGTTCTTC CASSKVAQRLYNEQFF NA TRBV21-1 NA TRBJ2-1
TGTGCCATTACAGACCCCTATGGCTACACCTTC CAITDPYGYTF few TRBV28 NA TRBJ1-2
TGTGCCAGTAGCTACAGTACCACCGGGGAGCTGTTTTTT CASSYSTTGELFF medium-sized TRBV19 NA TRBJ2-2
TGTGCCAGCAGTCCCAGCCTCCCCGGCGCACTACGGTCCCTCTACGAGCAGTACTTC CASSPSLPGALRSLYEQYF NA TRBV7-9 NA TRBJ2-7
TGTGCCTGGAGTCACAGTTTGGACACTGAAGCTTTCTTT CAWSHSLDTEAFF NA TRBV30 NA TRBJ1-1
TGTGCCTGGACCCCGGCCGGGTATGAAGCTTTCTTT CAWTPAGYEAFF NA TRBV30 NA TRBJ1-1
TGCGCCAGCAGCGTGGACGGGATCAACAGGGCCGGTGAAGCTTTCTTT CASSVDGINRAGEAFF NA TRBV5-1 NA TRBJ1-1
TGTGCCAGCAGGCCCGGGACAGGACTTATTAGCAATCAGCCCCAGCATTTT CASRPGTGLISNQPQHF NA TRBV27 TRBD1 TRBJ1-5
TGTGCCAGCAGGGGTTCGGGACTTAACTATGGCTACACCTTC CASRGSGLNYGYTF NA TRBV27 NA TRBJ1-2
TGCACCAGCAGCCAAACGGAAGAGACCCAGTACTTC CTSSQTEETQYF NA TRBV1 NA TRBJ2-5
TGTGCCAGTAGTACACGGACAGGGAGCAATGAGCAGTTCTTC CASSTRTGSNEQFF NA TRBV19 TRBD1 TRBJ2-1
TGTGCCAGCAGCGCCCGGACAGGGGACGAGACCCAGTACTTC CASSARTGDETQYF NA TRBV11-3 TRBD1 TRBJ2-5
TGTGCCAGCAGCCCTGCGGGGCCAGGCACAGATACGCAGTATTTT CASSPAGPGTDTQYF NA TRBV6-6 NA TRBJ2-3
TGCGCCAGCAGCTTAGCGGGAGGGCCGGGCACAGATACGCAGTATTTT CASSLAGGPGTDTQYF once TRBV5-1 TRBD2 TRBJ2-3
TGTGCCAGTAGTATAGGAGGACACCTCACTCCCTACGAGCAGTACTTC CASSIGGHLTPYEQYF NA TRBV19 NA TRBJ2-7
TGTGCCAGCAGCGGCAGGGGTCCCTATAATGAAAAACTGTTTTTT CASSGRGPYNEKLFF once TRBV28 NA TRBJ1-4
TGTGCCAGCTCACCCCGACAGACGACAACTAATGAAAAACTGTTTTTT CASSPRQTTTNEKLFF NA TRBV18 NA TRBJ1-4
TGTGCCAGCAGTTTGAGGGACAGGAGTGTCGGGGCCAACGTCCTGACTTTC CASSLRDRSVGANVLTF NA TRBV27 TRBD1 TRBJ2-6
TGTGCCAGCAGAGCGGACAGGGCCACAGATACGCAGTATTTT CASRADRATDTQYF NA TRBV2 TRBD1 TRBJ2-3
TGTGCCAGTGTACCGGGACTCGGCACAGATACGCAGTATTTT CASVPGLGTDTQYF NA TRBV19 NA TRBJ2-3
TGTGCCAGCAGACTCGGGGGGTTAGGCACTGAAGCTTTCTTT CASRLGGLGTEAFF NA TRBV7-6 NA TRBJ1-1
TGTGCCAGCAGTTTCGGCCTAGCGGGAGGAGGGGAGCAGTTCTTC CASSFGLAGGGEQFF NA TRBV28 TRBD2 TRBJ2-1
TGTGCCAGCAGTTACCGTGGGGCAGGGGTCTCCTACGAGCAGTACTTC CASSYRGAGVSYEQYF NA TRBV6-6 NA TRBJ2-7
TGTGCCAGCAGCTTTAAGCAGGGGGAGACTGAAGCTTTCTTT CASSFKQGETEAFF NA TRBV7-2 TRBD1 TRBJ1-1
TGTGCCAGCAGTGATAGGGGGAAGGGTGGCTACACCTTC CASSDRGKGGYTF NA TRBV2 NA TRBJ1-2
TGTGCCAGCAGTTTAATCGTGGGGACTAGCGGGAGTTCTTCCTACGAGCAGTACTTC CASSLIVGTSGSSSYEQYF NA TRBV28 TRBD2 TRBJ2-7
TGCGCCAGCAGCCAAGATCGACAGGCCCAGGGGGAAAAACTGTTTTTT CASSQDRQAQGEKLFF NA TRBV4-3 NA TRBJ1-4